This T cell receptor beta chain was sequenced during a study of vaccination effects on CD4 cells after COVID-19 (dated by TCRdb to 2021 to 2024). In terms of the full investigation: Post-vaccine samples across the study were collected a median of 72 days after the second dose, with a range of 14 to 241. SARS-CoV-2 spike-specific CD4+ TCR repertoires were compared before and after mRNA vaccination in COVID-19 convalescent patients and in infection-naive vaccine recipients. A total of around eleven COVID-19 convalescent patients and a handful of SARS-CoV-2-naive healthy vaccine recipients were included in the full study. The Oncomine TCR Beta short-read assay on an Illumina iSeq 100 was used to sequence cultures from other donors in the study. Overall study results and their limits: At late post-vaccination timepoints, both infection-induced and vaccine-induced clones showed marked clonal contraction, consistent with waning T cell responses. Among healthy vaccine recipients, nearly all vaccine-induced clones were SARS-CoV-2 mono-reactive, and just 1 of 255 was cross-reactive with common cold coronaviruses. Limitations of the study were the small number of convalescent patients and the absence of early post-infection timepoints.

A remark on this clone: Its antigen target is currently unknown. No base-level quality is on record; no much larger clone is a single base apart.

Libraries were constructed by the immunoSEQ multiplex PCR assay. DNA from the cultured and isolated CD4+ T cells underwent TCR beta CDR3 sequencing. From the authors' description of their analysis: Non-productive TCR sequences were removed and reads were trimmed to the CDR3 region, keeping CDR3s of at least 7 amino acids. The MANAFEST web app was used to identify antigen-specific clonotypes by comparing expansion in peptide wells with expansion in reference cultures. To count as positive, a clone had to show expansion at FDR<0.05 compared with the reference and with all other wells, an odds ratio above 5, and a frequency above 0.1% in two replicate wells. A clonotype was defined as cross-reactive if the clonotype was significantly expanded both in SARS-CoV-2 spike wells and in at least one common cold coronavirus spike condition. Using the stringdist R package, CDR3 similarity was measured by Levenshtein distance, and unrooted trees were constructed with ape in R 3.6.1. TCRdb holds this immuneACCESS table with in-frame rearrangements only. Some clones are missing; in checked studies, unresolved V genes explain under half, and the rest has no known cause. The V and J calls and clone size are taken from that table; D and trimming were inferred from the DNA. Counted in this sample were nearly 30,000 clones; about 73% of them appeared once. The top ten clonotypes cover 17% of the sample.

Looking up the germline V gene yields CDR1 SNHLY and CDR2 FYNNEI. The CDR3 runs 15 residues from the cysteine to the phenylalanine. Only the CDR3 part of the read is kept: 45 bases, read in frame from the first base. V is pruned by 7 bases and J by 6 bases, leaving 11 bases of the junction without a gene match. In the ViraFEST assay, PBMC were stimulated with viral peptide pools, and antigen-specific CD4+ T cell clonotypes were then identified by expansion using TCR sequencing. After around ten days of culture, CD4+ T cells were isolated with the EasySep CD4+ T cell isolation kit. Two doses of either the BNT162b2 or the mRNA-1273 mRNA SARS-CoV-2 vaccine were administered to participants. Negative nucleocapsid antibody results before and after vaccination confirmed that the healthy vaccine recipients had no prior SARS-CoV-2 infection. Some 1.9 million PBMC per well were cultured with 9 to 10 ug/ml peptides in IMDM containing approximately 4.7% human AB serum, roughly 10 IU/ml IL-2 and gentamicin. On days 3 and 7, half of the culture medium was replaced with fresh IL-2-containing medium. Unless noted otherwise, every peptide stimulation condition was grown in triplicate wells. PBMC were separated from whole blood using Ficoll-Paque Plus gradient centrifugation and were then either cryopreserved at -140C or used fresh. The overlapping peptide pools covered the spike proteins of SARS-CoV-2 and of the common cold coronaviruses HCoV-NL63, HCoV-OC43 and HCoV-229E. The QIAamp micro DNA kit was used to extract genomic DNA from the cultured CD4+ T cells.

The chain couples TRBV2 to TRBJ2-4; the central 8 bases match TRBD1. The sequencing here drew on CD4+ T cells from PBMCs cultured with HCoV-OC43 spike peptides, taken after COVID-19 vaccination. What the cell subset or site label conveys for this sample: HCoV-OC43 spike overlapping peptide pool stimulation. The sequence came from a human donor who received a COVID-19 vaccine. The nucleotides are TGTGCCAGCATGCGCCAGGGGGCGCGGGGAAACATTCAGTACTTC. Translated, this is CASMRQGARGNIQYF. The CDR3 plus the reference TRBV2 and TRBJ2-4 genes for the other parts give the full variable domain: EPEVTQTPSHQVTQMGQEVILRCVPISNHLYFYWYRQILGQKVEFLVSFYNNEISEKSEIFDDQFSVERPDGSNFTLKIRSTKLEDSAMYFCASMRQGARGNIQYFGAGTRLSVL.